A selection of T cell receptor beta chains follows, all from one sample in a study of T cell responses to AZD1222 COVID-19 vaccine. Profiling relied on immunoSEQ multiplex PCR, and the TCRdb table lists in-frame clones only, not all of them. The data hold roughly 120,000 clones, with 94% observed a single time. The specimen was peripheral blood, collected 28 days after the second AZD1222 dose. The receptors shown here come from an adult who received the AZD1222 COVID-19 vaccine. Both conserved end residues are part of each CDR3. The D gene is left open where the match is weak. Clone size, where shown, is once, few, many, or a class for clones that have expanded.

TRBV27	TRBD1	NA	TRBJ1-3	CASSPTGTGGLTFSNTIYF	TGTGCCAGCAGTCCGACCGGGACAGGGGGCCTTACTTTTTCAAACACCATATATTTT
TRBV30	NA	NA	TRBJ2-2	CAWSVGTARTGELFF	TGTGCCTGGAGTGTGGGAACGGCGAGGACCGGGGAGCTGTTTTTT
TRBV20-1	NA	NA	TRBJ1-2	CSASNYGYTF	TGCAGTGCTTCTAACTATGGCTACACCTTC
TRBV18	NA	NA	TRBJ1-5	CASSRLNQAGSQPQHF	TGTGCCAGCTCACGATTAAACCAGGCAGGGAGTCAGCCCCAGCATTTT
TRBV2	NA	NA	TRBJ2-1	CASSVDEQFF	TGTGCCAGCAGTGTCGATGAGCAGTTCTTC
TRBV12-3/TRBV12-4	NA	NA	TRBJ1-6	CASSFGDNSPLHF	TGTGCCAGCAGTTTTGGGGATAATTCACCCCTCCACTTT
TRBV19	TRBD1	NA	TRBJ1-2	CASSKLTGALNYGYTF	TGTGCCAGTAGTAAACTGACAGGGGCACTTAACTATGGCTACACCTTC
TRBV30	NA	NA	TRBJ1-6	CAWSRGRVHNNSPLHF	TGTGCCTGGTCCCGAGGCAGGGTGCACAATAATTCACCCCTCCACTTT
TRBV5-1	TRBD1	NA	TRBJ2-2	CASSLGQGFSGELFF	TGCGCCAGCAGCTTGGGACAGGGTTTCTCCGGGGAGCTGTTTTTT
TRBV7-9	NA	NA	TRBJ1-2	CASSSTEGYGYTF	TGTGCCAGCAGCTCCACGGAAGGCTATGGCTACACCTTC
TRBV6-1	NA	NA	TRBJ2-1	CASSDGGGSSYNEQFF	TGTGCCAGCAGTGACGGGGGTGGAAGCTCCTACAATGAGCAGTTCTTC
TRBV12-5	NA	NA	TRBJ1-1	CASGSRGWWTEAFF	TGTGCTAGTGGTTCGAGGGGGTGGTGGACTGAAGCTTTCTTT
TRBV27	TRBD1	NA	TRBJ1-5	CASAKQGFGQPQHF	TGTGCCAGCGCTAAACAGGGGTTTGGACAGCCCCAGCATTTT
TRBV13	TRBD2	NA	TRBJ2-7	CASSLGGTNGEQYF	TGTGCCAGCAGCCTGGGGGGGACGAACGGGGAGCAGTACTTC
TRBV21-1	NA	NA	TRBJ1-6	CARRRATLYNSPLHF	TGTGCCAGGCGGAGGGCCACGTTGTATAATTCACCCCTCCACTTT
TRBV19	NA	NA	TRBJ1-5	CASSSRAKGVLSAPQHF	TGTGCCAGTAGTAGCCGGGCCAAAGGGGTCCTATCAGCGCCCCAGCATTTT
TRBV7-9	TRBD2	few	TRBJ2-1	CASSSAESGKGNEQFF	TGTGCCAGCAGTTCAGCGGAGAGCGGGAAGGGCAATGAGCAGTTCTTC
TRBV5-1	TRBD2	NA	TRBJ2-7	CASSLGPSGAPEQYF	TGCGCCAGCAGCTTGGGTCCTAGCGGGGCCCCCGAGCAGTACTTC
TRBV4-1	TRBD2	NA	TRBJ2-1	CASSQVSGGSYNEQFF	TGCGCCAGCAGCCAAGTGAGCGGGGGCTCCTACAATGAGCAGTTCTTC
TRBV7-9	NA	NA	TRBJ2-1	CASSLLRDNEQFF	TGTGCCAGCAGCCTCCTCAGGGACAATGAGCAGTTCTTC
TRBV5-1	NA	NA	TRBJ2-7	CASSLSLEEQYF	TGCGCCAGCAGCTTGTCTCTGGAGGAGCAGTACTTC
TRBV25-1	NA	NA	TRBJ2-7	CASSESGSIGDEQYF	TGTGCCAGCAGTGAATCTGGGTCCATTGGGGACGAGCAGTACTTC
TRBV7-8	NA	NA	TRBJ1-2	CASKLEGTASYGYTF	TGTGCCAGCAAACTTGAGGGGACGGCGAGCTATGGCTACACCTTC
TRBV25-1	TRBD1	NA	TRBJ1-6	CASSVHRGNSPLHF	TGTGCCAGCAGTGTTCACAGGGGGAATTCACCCCTCCACTTT
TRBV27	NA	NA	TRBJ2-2	CASTSHNGGKAGELFF	TGTGCCAGCACGTCTCATAATGGAGGGAAGGCCGGGGAGCTGTTTTTT
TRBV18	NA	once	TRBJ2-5	CASSRYPQETQYF	TGTGCCAGCTCCCGGTATCCCCAAGAGACCCAGTACTTC
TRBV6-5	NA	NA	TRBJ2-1	CASTTFWGDNEQFF	TGTGCCAGCACAACCTTTTGGGGAGACAATGAGCAGTTCTTC
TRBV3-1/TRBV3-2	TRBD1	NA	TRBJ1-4	CASSRLSGGAGEKLFF	TGTGCCAGCAGCCGACTCTCAGGGGGCGCCGGTGAAAAACTGTTTTTT
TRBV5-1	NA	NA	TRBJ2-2	CASSLEDPTGTTGELFF	TGCGCCAGCAGCTTGGAAGACCCTACTGGGACCACCGGGGAGCTGTTTTTT
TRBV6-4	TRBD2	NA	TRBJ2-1	CASRTSGRGNEQFF	TGTGCCAGCAGAACTAGCGGGAGAGGGAATGAGCAGTTCTTC
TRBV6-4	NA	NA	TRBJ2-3	CASSDPHEDTQYF	TGTGCCAGCAGTGACCCCCACGAGGATACGCAGTATTTT
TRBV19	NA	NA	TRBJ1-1	CASSIEGLSEAFF	TGTGCCAGTAGTATTGAGGGATTATCGGAAGCTTTCTTT
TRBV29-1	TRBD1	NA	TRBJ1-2	CSVVRTGDHGYTF	TGCAGCGTCGTTAGGACAGGGGATCATGGCTACACCTTC
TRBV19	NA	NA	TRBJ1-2	CASSTGDIDYGYTF	TGTGCCAGTAGTACAGGGGATATCGACTATGGCTACACCTTC
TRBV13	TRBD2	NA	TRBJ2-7	CASSTLAGGVGEQYF	TGTGCCAGCAGCACTTTAGCGGGAGGAGTCGGCGAGCAGTACTTC